One sample yielded the 4 T cell receptor beta chains listed below, sequenced in a study of T cells in Graves' hyperthyroidism and ophthalmopathy. Amplification targeted TCR beta CDR3 regions from RNA transcripts. Carried out on the TCR CDR3, a first-round RT-PCR used the HTBI primer set. Using its own MiXCR run on the multiplex PCR reads, TCRdb lists one record per CDR3 protein. The table has 600,000 to 750,000 distinct CDR3 sequences, roughly 17% seen once. Sequencing was performed on blood. These receptors came from a middle-aged man with Graves' hyperthyroidism.

Many counts were recorded for this clonotype. The rearrangement uses TRBV28 and TRBJ1-2; D is possibly TRBD1 (6 bases). The CDR3 consists of 14 residues. Germline CDR1 and CDR2: MDHEN and SYDVKM. Between the trimmed V and J ends, which lost 9 bases and 5 bases, there was a span of 19 bases. CDR3 loop: CASSGGAEDYGYTF. CDR3 coding DNA: TGTGCCAGTTCGGGGGGCGCGGAGGATTATGGCTACACCTTC.

This clonotype occurred many times. The chain recombines TRBV6-1 with TRBJ1-1; the match to TRBD1 covers 7 bases. The ends lost 4 bases at V and 5 bases at J; junction bases unmatched: 7. Germline assignment: CDR1 MNHNS and CDR2 SASEGT. CDR3 length: 14 amino acids. The CDR3 here is CASSGTGALTEAFF. Written as DNA, the CDR3 is TGTGCCAGCAGTGGAACAGGGGCGTTGACTGAAGCTTTCTTT.

In this sample, this clonotype turned up many times. V usage is TRBV11-2 and J usage is TRBJ2-1, with TRBD2 matching over 11 bases. The CDR3 covers 16 residues. Germline V gene sequence: CDR1 SGHAT, CDR2 FQNNGV. V dropped 5 bases and J dropped 4; count of bases not matched to a gene: 7. CDR3 loop: CASSAPGLADYNEQFF. CDR3 DNA: TGTGCCAGCAGCGCCCCGGGACTAGCGGATTACAATGAGCAGTTCTTC.

This clonotype was seen a single time. V usage is TRBV12-3 or TRBV12-4 and J usage is TRBJ2-1; possibly TRBD2 for D (6 bases). Deletions cut 6 bases from V and 0 bases from J, with 24 bases between. CDR3 length: 19 amino acids. The DNA for the CDR3 is TGTGCCAGCAGAAATACCTTCCTCCATGACGGGAGCTCCTACAATGAGCAGTTCTTC. Encoded protein: CASRNTFLHDGSSYNEQFF.